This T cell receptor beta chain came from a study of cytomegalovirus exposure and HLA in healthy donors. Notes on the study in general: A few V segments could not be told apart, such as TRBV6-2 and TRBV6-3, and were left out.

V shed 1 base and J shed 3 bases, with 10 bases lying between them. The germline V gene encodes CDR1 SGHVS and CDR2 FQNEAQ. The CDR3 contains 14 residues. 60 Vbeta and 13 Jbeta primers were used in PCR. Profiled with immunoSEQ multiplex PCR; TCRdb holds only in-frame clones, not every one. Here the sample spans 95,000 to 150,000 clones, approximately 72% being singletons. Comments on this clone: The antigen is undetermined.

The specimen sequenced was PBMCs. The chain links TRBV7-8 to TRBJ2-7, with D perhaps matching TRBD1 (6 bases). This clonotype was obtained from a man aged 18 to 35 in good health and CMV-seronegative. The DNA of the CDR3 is TGTGCCAGCAGCTTAGGGGACACCCTCTACGAGCAGTACTTC. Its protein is CASSLGDTLYEQYF.